The 17 T cell receptor beta chains below all came from one sample that was sequenced in a study of human T cells and chemical hapten exposure. Time point given: patch test 3, about 24 weeks after DPC sensitization. Treatment in this sample: therapeutic diphenylcyclopropenone sensitization with weekly scalp DPC. TCRdb itself ran the RACE reads through MiXCR, one entry per CDR3 protein. The data show about 160,000 distinct CDR3 sequences, 28% seen once. Sample: whole blood, taken in connection with sensitization to the hapten diphenylcyclopropenone (DPC). All receptors derive from a young woman with alopecia areata. Some clones in this sample may be carry-over from other donors' samples.

V is TRBV5-1 and J is TRBJ1-1; TRBD1 is a possible D gene (5 bases). Germline lookup yields CDR1 SGHRS and CDR2 YFSETQ. This CDR3 region has 14 residues. V shed 7 bases and J shed 5 bases, with 18 bases lying between them. CDR3 in DNA: TGCGCCAGCCAACCGGGACTCCGAGGGACTGAAGCTTTCTTT. Protein: CASQPGLRGTEAFF.

The chain has TRBV18 and TRBJ1-2, with 9 bases fitting TRBD1. This CDR3 has 14 amino acids. Losses at the gene ends were 3 bases for V and 8 bases for J; bases not matched to a gene: 7. Germline V CDR1 and CDR2: KGHSH, LQKENI. The CDR3 sequence: CASSPQGQGNGYTF. The CDR3 DNA follows: TGTGCCAGCTCACCCCAGGGACAGGGAAACGGCTACACCTTC.

As regards this clonotype: It is likely a read error, because the conserved phenylalanine at the end of the CDR3 is missing. The chain is built from TRBV10-3 and TRBJ1-1, with TRBD1 identical over 8 bases. The ends lost 6 bases at V and 1 base at J; junction bases unmatched: 4. The CDR3 has 14 residues. Germline assignment: CDR1 ENHRY and CDR2 SYGVKD. The CDR3 coding sequence is TGTGCCATCAGGGACAGGGACCAGAACACTGAAGCTTTCTCT. Its protein is CAIRDRDQNTEAFS.

The rearrangement joins TRBV27 to TRBJ2-3; D is perhaps TRBD2 (6 bases). The CDR3 covers 18 residues. CDR1 and CDR2 (germline): MNHEY, SMNVEV (reference sequence). The V and J ends lost 5 bases and 2 bases respectively, with 23 bases between them. The CDR3 loop is CASSPLQFSGGSTDTQYF. CDR3 nucleotides: TGTGCCAGCAGTCCCCTTCAATTCAGCGGAGGGTCCACAGATACGCAGTATTTT.

There are a few counts of this clonotype. The rearrangement joins TRBV20-1 to TRBJ1-5; D is undetermined. CDR3 size: 14 residues. Germline V CDR1 and CDR2: DFQATT, SNEGSKA (reference sequence). V lost 1 base and J lost 0, with 7 bases in between. The CDR3 region has the DNA TGCAGTGCTAGAGTCGGCCATAGCAATCAGCCCCAGCATTTT. It is translated as CSARVGHSNQPQHF.

This clonotype was counted between two and nine times. J is TRBJ1-2 and V is TRBV20-1, with no clear D. The germline V gene has CDR1 DFQATT and CDR2 SNEGSKA (reference sequence). The CDR3 totals 11 residues. V lost 4 bases and J 1 base, leaving 4 bases between the germline ends. The chain's CDR3 is CSANNNYGYTF. CDR3 bases: TGCAGTGCTAACAATAACTATGGCTACACCTTC.

This clonotype was counted a few times. Here the CDR3 reads CASENRVISNEQFF. CDR3 sequence (DNA): TGTGCCAGTGAGAACAGGGTGATAAGCAATGAGCAGTTCTTC. The genes are TRBV6-2 or TRBV6-3 and TRBJ2-1; possible D gene TRBD1, 6 bases. Trimming pared 9 bases from V and 6 bases from J, leaving 18 bases between. CDR3 length: 14 residues. Germline values: CDR1 MNHEY, CDR2 SVGEGT.

V and J are TRBV4-1 and TRBJ2-5, with D tentatively TRBD2 (5 bases). In germline, CDR1 is MGHRA, CDR2 YSYEKL. The V gene lost 3 bases and the J gene lost 3 bases, with 14 bases spanning the gap. The CDR3 sequence is 15 residues long. The CDR3 DNA sequence: TGCGCCAGCAGCCACCTAACTAGGAGAGAAGAGACCCAGTACTTC. This sequence encodes CASSHLTRREETQYF.

This clonotype appeared once. The chain couples TRBV18 to TRBJ1-3; D is unresolved. CDR1 is KGHSH, CDR2 LQKENI, per germline. This CDR3 comprises 15 residues. Trimming removed 0 bases at V and 1 base at J, with 7 bases between. The CDR3 protein is CASSPPSESGNTIYF. Here the CDR3 DNA reads TGTGCCAGCTCACCACCTTCCGAATCTGGAAACACCATATATTTT.

This clonotype appeared many times. The chain has TRBV6-6 and TRBJ2-1; maybe TRBD2 (6 bases). The CDR3 runs 14 residues. Trimming took 6 bases from V and 3 from J, leaving 12 bases between them. Germline V gene sequence: CDR1 MNHNY, CDR2 SVGAGI (reference sequence). Written as DNA, the CDR3 is TGTGCCAGCAGCTCCCGGGGACTCTACAATGAGCAGTTCTTC. Translation gives CASSSRGLYNEQFF.

This clonotype was seen repeatedly, ten times or more. The chain has TRBV20-1 and TRBJ2-7; possibly TRBD1 or TRBD2 for D (6 bases each). From germline, CDR1 is DFQATT and CDR2 SNEGSKA (reference sequence). The CDR3 contains 12 residues. The ends were cut back, 5 bases at V and 12 bases at J, with 20 bases in the middle. The CDR3 bases are TGCAGTGCTCCTTCGACCCGGGGGCCGCGGTACTTC. It specifies CSAPSTRGPRYF.

The chain combines TRBV4-1 with TRBJ2-1; TRBD2 matches 10 bases. Germline V gene data show CDR1 as MGHRA and CDR2 as YSYEKL. The length of the CDR3 is 15 residues. J was trimmed by 8 bases and V by 1 base; bases with no gene match: 5. The CDR3 sequence: CASSQGSGRADEQFF. Here the CDR3 DNA reads TGCGCCAGCAGCCAAGGGAGCGGGAGGGCCGATGAGCAGTTCTTC.

J is TRBJ1-4 and V is TRBV4-1; tentatively, D is TRBD1 (5 bases). This CDR3 region has 16 residues. The V end was cut by 4 bases, the J end by 6 bases, with 18 bases between. The V gene's germline CDR1 is MGHRA and CDR2 YSYEKL. The CDR3: CASSPHEWGRDEKLFF. The CDR3 bases are TGCGCCAGCAGCCCCCACGAGTGGGGGAGGGATGAAAAACTGTTTTTT.

This clonotype is a singleton in its sample. The rearrangement links TRBV6-2 or TRBV6-3 to TRBJ2-4; D is unresolved. Germline loops: CDR1 MNHEY, CDR2 SVGEGT. This CDR3 is 14 amino acids long. Trimming left V 4 bases short and J 0 bases short, with 7 bases between. The CDR3 DNA follows: TGTGCCAGCAGTTCAGCGCTAGCCAAAAACATTCAGTACTTC. Translation: CASSSALAKNIQYF.

The chain carries TRBV4-1 and TRBJ1-5; D is possibly TRBD1 (5 bases). V lost 0 bases to trimming and J lost 5 bases, with 8 bases between them. Germline loops: CDR1 MGHRA, CDR2 YSYEKL. The CDR3 length is 14 residues. The CDR3 sequence is CASSQDRDDQPQHF. The CDR3 coding sequence is TGCGCCAGCAGCCAAGACAGGGACGATCAGCCCCAGCATTTT.

The CDR3 coding sequence is TGCGCCAGCTCTACCCGACTAGCGGGGGTCTACGAGCAGTACTTC. As protein: CASSTRLAGVYEQYF. The V gene is TRBV5-1, the J gene TRBJ2-7; TRBD2 matches at 12 bases. The CDR3 runs to 15 residues. J lost 3 bases, V lost 7 bases, and 8 bases had no gene match. Germline loops: CDR1 SGHRS, CDR2 YFSETQ. The full variable domain, its missing parts supplied by reference TRBV5-1 and TRBJ2-7, is KAGVTQTPRYLIKTRGQQVTLSCSPISGHRSVSWYQQTPGQGLQFLFEYFSETQRNKGNFPGRFSGRQFSNSRSEMNVSTLELGDSALYLCASSTRLAGVYEQYFGPGTRLTVT.

The chain recombines TRBV4-1 with TRBJ1-2; a possible D gene is TRBD1 (5 bases). V was clipped by 5 bases and J by 3 bases, with 25 bases between them. The CDR3 has 18 residues. Germline V gene data show CDR1 as MGHRA and CDR2 as YSYEKL. This CDR3 reads CASSDNPRFRDLDYGYTF. The DNA of the CDR3 is TGCGCCAGCAGCGACAATCCCCGATTCAGGGATTTGGACTATGGCTACACCTTC.